The 9 T cell receptor beta chains reported below all come from one sample, sequenced in a study of vaccination and CD4 T cells after COVID-19. Their cognate antigens are unknown. Treatment in this sample: approximately 9-day PBMC culture with coronavirus spike peptide pools or control peptides (ViraFEST assay). During the years 2011-2018, before the COVID-19 pandemic, the unexposed donor's CD4+ T cells were collected. With the Oncomine TCR Beta short-read assay, DNA from cultured CD4+ T cells was sequenced. After culture, CD4+ T cells served as the source for genomic DNA extraction. TCRdb itself ran the PCR reads through MiXCR, one entry per CDR3 protein. The data contain approximately 11,000 distinct CDR3 sequences, 25% to 30% of them seen just once; the ten biggest clones take up about 19%. The sample consisted of CD4+ T cells from blood, cultured in vitro. These receptor sequences come from a human donor in good health.

CDR3 residues: CSARETGVLNYGYTF. The DNA of the CDR3 is TGCAGTGCTAGAGAGACAGGGGTCTTGAACTATGGCTACACCTTC. The chain employs TRBV20-1 and TRBJ1-2; 8 nucleotides match TRBD1. Germline V CDR1 and CDR2: DFQATT, SNEGSKA (reference sequence). The junction had 5 bases not matched to a gene; V was cut back by 0 bases and J by 2 bases. CDR3 length: 15 residues.

The chain carries TRBV10-3 and TRBJ2-7, with 8 bases fitting TRBD2. The ends lost 6 bases at V and 6 bases at J; junction bases unmatched: 16. Per germline, CDR1 ENHRY and CDR2 SYGVKD. This CDR3 has 16 residues. The CDR3 region has the DNA TGTGCCATCAGGAGGGAGAGTAGCGGGAAAAGTCGCGAGCAGTACTTC. It specifies CAIRRESSGKSREQYF.

This clonotype is medium-sized. V and J are TRBV27 and TRBJ1-5; TRBD1 is a possible D gene (6 bases). V lost 6 bases to trimming and J lost 4 bases, with 19 bases between them. The CDR3 loop spans 16 amino acids. Germline assignment: CDR1 MNHEY and CDR2 SMNVEV (reference sequence). The CDR3, as DNA: TGTGCCAGCAGCTCTTTGGGGGGGCCACCGAATCAGCCCCAGCATTTT. Its protein product is CASSSLGGPPNQPQHF.

The chain carries TRBV29-1 and TRBJ2-7; D is unresolved. CDR1 and CDR2 (germline): SQVTM, ANQGSEA. V shed 4 bases and J shed 4 bases, with 17 bases lying between them. This CDR3 spans 14 amino acids. CDR3 sequence (DNA): TGCAGCGTTGGATTCGGAAGGGAAGAGTACGAGCAGTACTTC. Translation gives CSVGFGREEYEQYF.

The count of this clonotype is one. The chain carries TRBV28 and TRBJ1-6, with D unclear. Trimming shortened V by 3 bases and J by 4 bases, and 13 bases separated the two germline ends. The germline V gene has CDR1 MDHEN and CDR2 SYDVKM. This CDR3 region has 16 residues. CDR3 nucleotide sequence: TGTGCCAGCAGTTTCACCCTAAGTTTGTATAATTCACCCCTCCACTTT. This sequence encodes CASSFTLSLYNSPLHF.

The chain links TRBV5-1 to TRBJ1-1; 7 bases fit TRBD1. The CDR3 is 18 residues long. The ends lost 0 bases at V and 1 base at J; junction bases unmatched: 12. Germline V CDR1 and CDR2: SGHRS, YFSETQ. This chain's CDR3 is CASSLAAGGVLRNTEAFF. For the CDR3, the DNA is TGCGCCAGCAGCTTGGCTGCAGGGGGAGTTCTAAGGAACACTGAAGCTTTCTTT.

CDR3 coding DNA: TGTGCCAGCACCAAGGGGCAGGGGCGGGTATACACCTTC. Amino acids: CASTKGQGRVYTF. This chain uses TRBV28 with TRBJ1-2; perhaps TRBD1 as D (6 bases). CDR1 is MDHEN, CDR2 SYDVKM, per germline. The CDR3 length is 13 residues. Between the trimmed V and J ends, which lost 7 bases and 11 bases, there was a span of 20 bases.

J is TRBJ2-7 and V is TRBV5-4; unclear D gene. CDR3 length: 15 amino acids. Trimming took 0 bases from V and 4 from J, leaving 14 bases between them. Germline V gives CDR1 SGHNT, CDR2 YYREEE (reference sequence). CDR3 sequence (DNA): TGTGCCAGCAGCTTGGACGCAGAACTCCCTTACGAGCAGTACTTC. Encoded protein: CASSLDAELPYEQYF.

This clonotype has more than one count but fewer than ten. The V and J genes are TRBV5-6 and TRBJ2-5; D possibly matches TRBD1 or TRBD2 (5 bases each). Germline CDR1 SGHDT, CDR2 YYEEEE. V dropped 4 bases and J dropped 2 bases, with 18 bases sitting between them. The CDR3 has 16 amino acids. CDR3: CASSLTSGTEQETQYF. The CDR3 nucleotides read TGTGCCAGCAGCCTAACATCCGGGACGGAACAAGAGACCCAGTACTTC.